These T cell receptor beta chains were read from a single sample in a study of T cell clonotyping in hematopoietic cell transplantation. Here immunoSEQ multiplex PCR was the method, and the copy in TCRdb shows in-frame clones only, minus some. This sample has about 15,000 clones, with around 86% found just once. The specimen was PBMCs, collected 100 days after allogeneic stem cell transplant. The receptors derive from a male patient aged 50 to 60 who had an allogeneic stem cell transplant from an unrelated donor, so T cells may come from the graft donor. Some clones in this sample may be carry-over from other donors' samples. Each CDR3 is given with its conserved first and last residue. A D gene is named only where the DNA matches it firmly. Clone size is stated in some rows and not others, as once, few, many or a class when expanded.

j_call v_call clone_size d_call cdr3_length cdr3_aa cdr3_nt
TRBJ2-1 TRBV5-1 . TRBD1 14 CASSTPTGLNEQFF TGCGCCAGCAGCACCCCGACAGGGTTAAATGAGCAGTTCTTC
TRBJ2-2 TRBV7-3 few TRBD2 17 CASSPRSSGSGTGELFF TGTGCCAGCAGCCCGCGGTCTAGCGGTTCCGGGACCGGGGAGCTGTTTTTT
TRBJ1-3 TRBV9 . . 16 CASNTSGSRQGNTIYF TGTGCCAGCAACACTAGCGGTTCAAGGCAGGGAAACACCATATATTTT
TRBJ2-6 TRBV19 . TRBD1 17 CASSTGTGRSGANVLTF TGTGCCAGTAGTACAGGGACAGGTCGATCTGGGGCCAACGTCCTGACTTTC
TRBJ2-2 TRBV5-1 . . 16 CASSLDWGANTGELFF TGCGCCAGCAGCTTGGATTGGGGTGCGAACACCGGGGAGCTGTTTTTT
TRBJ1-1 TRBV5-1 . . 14 CASSLNGGPTEAFF TGCGCCAGCAGCTTGAACGGGGGGCCCACTGAAGCTTTCTTT
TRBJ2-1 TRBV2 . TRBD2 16 CASSDRASGAYNEQFF TGTGCCAGCAGTGATAGGGCTAGCGGAGCCTACAATGAGCAGTTCTTC
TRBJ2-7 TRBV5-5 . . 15 CASSPETGEVLKQYF TGTGCCAGCAGCCCGGAGACAGGAGAAGTCTTGAAGCAGTACTTC
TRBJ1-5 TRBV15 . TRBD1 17 CATSKRRTGTINQPQHF TGTGCCACCAGCAAGCGGAGGACAGGGACAATCAATCAGCCCCAGCATTTT
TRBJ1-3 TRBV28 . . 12 CASSSLGNTIYF TGTGCCAGCAGTAGTTTAGGAAACACCATATATTTT
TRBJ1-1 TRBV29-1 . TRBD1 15 CSVVPGQGLNTEAFF TGCAGCGTTGTCCCGGGACAGGGATTGAACACTGAAGCTTTCTTT
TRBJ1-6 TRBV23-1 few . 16 CASSQHRGAYNSPLHF TGCGCCAGCAGTCAACACCGTGGGGCGTATAATTCACCCCTCCACTTT
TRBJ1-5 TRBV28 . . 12 CGANGRNQPQHF TGTGGGGCTAACGGACGGAATCAGCCCCAGCATTTT
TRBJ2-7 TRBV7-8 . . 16 CASSLRTPLLSYEQYF TGTGCCAGCAGCCTAAGGACGCCCCTTCTCTCCTACGAGCAGTACTTC
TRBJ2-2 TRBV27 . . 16 CASSPTGLSRTGELFF TGTGCCAGCAGTCCCACCGGACTCTCGAGAACCGGGGAGCTGTTTTTT
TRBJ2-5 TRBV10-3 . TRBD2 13 CAIRGLVVGTQYF TGTGCCATCAGGGGACTAGTTGTAGGGACCCAGTACTTC
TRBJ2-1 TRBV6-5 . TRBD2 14 CASRNSGRANEQFF TGTGCCAGCAGAAATAGCGGGAGGGCCAATGAGCAGTTCTTC
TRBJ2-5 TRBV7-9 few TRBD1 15 CASRTGTGARETQYF TGTGCCAGCAGAACCGGGACAGGGGCCCGGGAGACCCAGTACTTC
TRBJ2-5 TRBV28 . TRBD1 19 CASIPRVRTGEGMGETQYF TGTGCCAGCATCCCACGAGTCCGGACAGGGGAAGGAATGGGAGAGACCCAGTACTTC
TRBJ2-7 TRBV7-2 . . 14 CASSLGLAPNEQYF TGTGCCAGCAGCTTAGGCCTAGCGCCTAACGAGCAGTACTTC
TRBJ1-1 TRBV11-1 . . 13 CASSRELNTEAFF TGTGCCAGCAGCCGAGAGTTAAACACTGAAGCTTTCTTT
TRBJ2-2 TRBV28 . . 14 CASSFRAAPRELFF TGTGCCAGCAGTTTCAGGGCCGCCCCCCGGGAGCTGTTTTTT
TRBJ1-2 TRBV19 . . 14 CASTLGQGGYGYTF TGTGCCAGTACCTTGGGGCAGGGAGGATACGGCTACACCTTC
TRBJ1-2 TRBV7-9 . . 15 CASSLVRAESYGYTF TGTGCCAGCAGCTTGGTAAGGGCCGAAAGCTATGGCTACACCTTC
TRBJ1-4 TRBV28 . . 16 CASSLQSQGLDEKLFF TGTGCCAGCAGTTTACAATCACAGGGTCTGGATGAAAAACTGTTTTTT
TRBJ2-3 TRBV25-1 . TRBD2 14 CASSAAGTIDTQYF TGTGCCAGCAGTGCAGCGGGAACTATAGATACGCAGTATTTT
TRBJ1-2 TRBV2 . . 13 CASSVGRGDGYTF TGTGCCAGCAGTGTAGGGCGGGGTGATGGCTACACCTTC
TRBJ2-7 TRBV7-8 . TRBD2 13 CASSFGGGYEQYF TGTGCCAGCAGCTTTGGGGGGGGCTACGAGCAGTACTTC
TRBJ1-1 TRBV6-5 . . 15 CASSYSLTVNTEAFF TGTGCCAGCAGTTATTCCCTTACAGTGAACACTGAAGCTTTCTTT
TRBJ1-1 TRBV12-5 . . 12 CASGWEGTEAFF TGTGCTAGTGGTTGGGAGGGGACTGAAGCTTTCTTT
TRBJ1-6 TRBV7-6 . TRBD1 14 CASSTGASNSPLHF TGTGCCAGCAGCACAGGGGCGTCTAATTCACCCCTCCACTTT
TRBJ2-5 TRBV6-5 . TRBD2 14 CASSYGGRGETQYF TGTGCCAGCAGTTACGGGGGGAGGGGCGAGACCCAGTACTTC
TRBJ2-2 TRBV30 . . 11 CAWSRDGELFF TGTGCCTGGAGTAGGGACGGGGAGCTGTTTTTT
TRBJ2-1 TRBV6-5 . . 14 CASLSRGGGNEQFF TGTGCCAGCCTAAGCCGAGGGGGGGGCAATGAGCAGTTCTTC
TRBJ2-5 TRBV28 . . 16 CASSPPQGGSPGTQYF TGTGCCAGCAGTCCGCCCCAAGGAGGAAGTCCGGGGACCCAGTACTTC
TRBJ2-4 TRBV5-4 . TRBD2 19 CASSSAGTSGRGAKNIQYF TGTGCCAGCAGCTCTGCAGGGACTAGCGGGAGAGGAGCCAAAAACATTCAGTACTTC
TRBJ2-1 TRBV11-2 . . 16 CASSVPGLPERNEQFF TGTGCCAGCAGCGTCCCAGGCCTACCAGAGAGGAATGAGCAGTTCTTC
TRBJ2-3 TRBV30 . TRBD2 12 CAWRAGTDTQYF TGTGCCTGGAGAGCGGGAACAGATACGCAGTATTTT
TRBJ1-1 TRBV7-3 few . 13 CASSFGGNTEAFF TGTGCCAGCAGCTTTGGGGGGAACACTGAAGCTTTCTTT
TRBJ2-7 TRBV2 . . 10 CANGAHEQYF TGTGCCAATGGGGCCCACGAGCAGTACTTC
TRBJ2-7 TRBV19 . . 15 CASSPNTGLRDEQYF TGTGCCAGTAGTCCCAACACAGGGTTAAGGGACGAGCAGTACTTC
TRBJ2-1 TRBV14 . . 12 CASSDGGNEQFF TGTGCCAGCTCAGACGGAGGCAATGAGCAGTTCTTC
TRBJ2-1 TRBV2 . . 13 CARRWGQHNEQFF TGTGCCAGACGGTGGGGGCAGCACAATGAGCAGTTCTTC
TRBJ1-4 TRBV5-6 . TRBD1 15 CASSFSGTGGEKLFF TGTGCCAGCAGCTTCTCAGGGACAGGGGGGGAAAAACTGTTTTTT
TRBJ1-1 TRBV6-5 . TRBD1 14 CASTDGTVNTEAFF TGTGCCAGCACCGACGGGACAGTGAACACTGAAGCTTTCTTT
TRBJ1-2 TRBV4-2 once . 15 CASSPLPEGDRGYTF TGTGCCAGCAGCCCCCTCCCTGAGGGAGATAGGGGCTACACCTTC
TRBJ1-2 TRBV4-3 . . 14 CASSQDLNWPGYTF TGCGCCAGCAGCCAAGATCTCAATTGGCCTGGCTACACCTTC
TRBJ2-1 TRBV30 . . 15 CAWSVVAESHNEQFF TGTGCCTGGAGTGTGGTAGCGGAGAGTCACAATGAGCAGTTCTTC
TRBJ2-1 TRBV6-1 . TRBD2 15 CASRGLAGVLNEQFF TGTGCCAGCAGAGGACTAGCGGGAGTTTTGAATGAGCAGTTCTTC
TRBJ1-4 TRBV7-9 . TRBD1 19 CASSDSTGGGIYTNEKLFF TGTGCCAGCAGCGATTCGACAGGGGGAGGAATCTACACTAATGAAAAACTGTTTTTT
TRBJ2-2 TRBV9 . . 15 CASSPLALYTGELFF TGTGCCAGCAGCCCCCTGGCGTTATACACCGGGGAGCTGTTTTTT
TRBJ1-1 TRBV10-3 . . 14 CAISLRDKDTEAFF TGTGCCATCAGCCTTAGAGACAAGGACACTGAAGCTTTCTTT